Following are 32 T cell receptor beta chains from one sample sequenced in a study of radiation and T cells in renal cell carcinoma. Method: immunoSEQ multiplex PCR; TCRdb's copy keeps in-frame clones and lacks some. This sample yields about 130,000 clones, of which about 88% are seen a single time; 12% belongs to the top ten. Time point reported: baseline pretreatment blood. Treatment noted: 15 Gy SBRT to primary tumor, nephrectomy 4 weeks later. The sequences come from blood, collected from a patient whose treatment included radiotherapy and nephrectomy. The receptor source for this set is a woman in her 50s with renal cell carcinoma.

The genes are TRBV27 and TRBJ1-5; D unclear. The CDR3 runs to 15 residues. V shed 7 bases and J shed 4 bases, with 17 bases lying between them. Germline lookup yields CDR1 MNHEY and CDR2 SMNVEV (reference sequence). The CDR3 coding sequence is TGTGCCAGCACCCTAGACGGGTTGGTTAATCAGCCCCAGCATTTT. It is translated as CASTLDGLVNQPQHF.

The chain combines TRBV5-5 with TRBJ2-1; 7 nucleotides line up with TRBD2. J was trimmed by 2 bases and V by 6 bases; bases with no gene match: 8. This CDR3 contains 15 residues. From germline, CDR1 is SGHKS and CDR2 YYEKEE (reference sequence). This CDR3 is CASTVWGGTYNEQFF. CDR3 DNA sequence: TGTGCCAGCACCGTGTGGGGGGGGACCTACAATGAGCAGTTCTTC.

CDR3 in DNA: TGTGCCAGCAGCTTAGACAGTTTAAGCGGTTTCACTGAAGCTTTCTTT. As protein: CASSLDSLSGFTEAFF. This rearrangement joins TRBV7-2 to TRBJ1-1; D is uncertain. Germline V CDR1 and CDR2: SGHTA, FQGNSA. The germline V and J ends were trimmed by 1 base and 4 bases, with 16 bases remaining between them. The CDR3 covers 16 residues. Together with reference TRBV7-2 and TRBJ1-1, the CDR3 gives the full variable domain: GAGVSQSPSNKVTEKGKDVELRCDPISGHTALYWYRQSLGQGLEFLIYFQGNSAPDKSGLPSDRFSAERTGGSVSTLTIQRTQQEDSAVYLCASSLDSLSGFTEAFFGQGTRLTVV.

This chain links TRBV5-6 with TRBJ2-5; 9 bases are shared with TRBD1. The CDR3 covers 14 residues. Germline CDR1 SGHDT, CDR2 YYEEEE. Trimming cost V 3 bases and J 4 bases; bases outside gene matches: 4. The CDR3 region has the DNA TGTGCCAGCAGCTACCCGGACAGGGGAGAGACCCAGTACTTC. It translates to CASSYPDRGETQYF.

The chain combines TRBV14 with TRBJ2-4, with no clear D. Germline CDR1 and CDR2: SGHDN and FVKESK. With 1 base removed from V and 0 bases from J, the gap between germline ends came to 13 bases. This CDR3 has 17 amino acids. CDR3 amino acids: CASSQGALWIAKNIQYF. The CDR3 DNA sequence: TGTGCCAGCAGCCAAGGGGCCTTATGGATAGCCAAAAACATTCAGTACTTC. The full variable domain, completed using reference TRBV14 and TRBJ2-4, is EAGVTQFPSHSVIEKGQTVTLRCDPISGHDNLYWYRRVMGKEIKFLLHFVKESKQDESGMPNNRFLAERTGGTYSTLKVQPAELEDSGVYFCASSQGALWIAKNIQYFGAGTRLSVL.

This clone was counted once. CDR3 sequence: CASRWQTGTGELFF. The CDR3 nucleotides are TGTGCCAGTAGGTGGCAGACCGGCACCGGGGAGCTGTTTTTT. This rearrangement joins TRBV19 to TRBJ2-2; no firm D call. Trimming removed 6 bases at V and 4 bases at J, with 12 bases between. The CDR3 covers 14 residues. From germline, CDR1 is LNHDA and CDR2 SQIVND (reference sequence).

The V gene is TRBV7-6, the J gene TRBJ1-6; unclear D gene. The germline CDR1 and CDR2 sequences are SGHVS and FNYEAQ. The ends were cut back, 1 base at V and 9 bases at J, with 7 bases in the middle. The CDR3 has 13 residues. CDR3 in amino acids: CASSLEEGSPLHF. The CDR3 DNA is TGTGCCAGCAGCTTAGAGGAGGGTTCACCCCTCCACTTT.

Worth noting for this clone: Additional DNA sequences in this sample encode the identical CDR3. The chain employs TRBV9 and TRBJ1-2; D gene ambiguous. The V end was cut by 2 bases, the J end by 2 bases, with 1 base between. The CDR3 totals 11 residues. Per the germline V gene, CDR1 is SGDLS and CDR2 is YYNGEE. CDR3 nucleotides: TGTGCCAGCAGCGTGAACTATGGCTACACCTTC. Its translation is CASSVNYGYTF. The full variable domain, completed using reference TRBV9 and TRBJ1-2, is DSGVTQTPKHLITATGQRVTLRCSPRSGDLSVYWYQQSLDQGLQFLIQYYNGEERAKGNILERFSAQQFPDLHSELNLSSLELGDSALYFCASSVNYGYTFGSGTRLTVV.

This chain connects TRBV7-2 to TRBJ1-1, with D perhaps TRBD1 (5 bases). Germline V CDR1 and CDR2: SGHTA, FQGNSA. Trimming removed 7 bases from V and 1 base from J, with 13 bases in between. The CDR3 sequence is 14 residues long. CDR3 sequence reads: CASKSSGTNTEAFF. The CDR3 DNA reads as TGTGCCAGCAAATCCTCGGGGACGAACACTGAAGCTTTCTTT.

The J gene is TRBJ2-7, the V gene TRBV2; the D is unclear. Trimming removed 2 bases from V and 2 bases from J, with 4 bases in between. The CDR3 is 12 residues long. Per germline, CDR1 SNHLY and CDR2 FYNNEI. In nucleotides, the CDR3 is TGTGCCAGCAGTGAAATTGCCTACGAGCAGTACTTC. Translation gives CASSEIAYEQYF.

This chain links TRBV15 with TRBJ1-3, with D unclear. With 1 base removed from V and 4 bases from J, the gap between germline ends came to 14 bases. The CDR3 sequence is 16 residues long. Per germline, CDR1 LNHNV and CDR2 YYDKDF (reference sequence). The CDR3 nucleotides read TGTGCCACCAGCAGAGTAGTCCGGGGTGAGGGAAACACCATATATTTT. This codes for CATSRVVRGEGNTIYF.

The chain carries TRBV19 and TRBJ1-5; D gene ambiguous. The germline V and J ends were trimmed by 0 bases and 1 base, with 13 bases remaining between them. The CDR3 is 17 residues long. Per germline, CDR1 LNHDA and CDR2 SQIVND (reference sequence). The CDR3 region is CASSIEDRMTSNQPQHF. CDR3 DNA: TGTGCCAGTAGTATAGAGGATAGGATGACGAGCAATCAGCCCCAGCATTTT.

The genes are TRBV18 and TRBJ1-4, with TRBD1 matching 7 bases. Germline V gene lookup returns CDR1 KGHSH and CDR2 LQKENI. CDR3 length equals 14 residues. V lost 6 bases and J lost 5; bases outside the gene matches: 6. The CDR3 nucleotides read TGTGCCAGCTCCCCGGGACAGCAGAATGAAAAACTGTTTTTT. Encoded protein: CASSPGQQNEKLFF. The variable domain in full, with the rest retrieved from reference TRBV18 and TRBJ1-4, is NAGVMQNPRHLVRRRGQEARLRCSPMKGHSHVYWYRQLPEEGLKFMVYLQKENIIDESGMPKERFSAEFPKEGPSILRIQQVVRGDSAAYFCASSPGQQNEKLFFGSGTQLSVL.

J is TRBJ2-2 and V is TRBV11-3, with 8 bases fitting TRBD1. V dropped 5 bases and J dropped 2; count of bases not matched to a gene: 4. This CDR3 has 15 amino acids. Germline V lookup: CDR1 SGHNT, CDR2 YENEEA. The DNA of the CDR3 is TGTGCCAGCAGCCTCAGGGGGCTAAACACCGGGGAGCTGTTTTTT. Its translation is CASSLRGLNTGELFF.

V usage is TRBV9 and J usage is TRBJ2-3, with D perhaps given as TRBD1 or TRBD2 (5 bases each). Between the trimmed V and J ends, which lost 4 bases and 6 bases, there was a span of 9 bases. Germline assignment: CDR1 SGDLS and CDR2 YYNGEE. The CDR3 contains 12 residues. The CDR3 here is CASSPGADTQYF. The CDR3 nucleotides read TGTGCCAGCAGCCCCGGGGCTGATACGCAGTATTTT. The variable domain in full, completed from reference TRBV9 and TRBJ2-3, reads DSGVTQTPKHLITATGQRVTLRCSPRSGDLSVYWYQQSLDQGLQFLIQYYNGEERAKGNILERFSAQQFPDLHSELNLSSLELGDSALYFCASSPGADTQYFGPGTRLTVL.

The chain employs TRBV19 and TRBJ1-1, with D hard to call. V was pared by 11 bases and J by 5 bases, with 18 bases between. This CDR3 has 13 residues. The V gene's germline CDR1 is LNHDA and CDR2 SQIVND (reference sequence). CDR3: CASREGFPTEAFF. The CDR3 coding sequence is TGTGCCTCCCGTGAGGGCTTTCCTACTGAAGCTTTCTTT.

This clone showed up just once. V gene TRBV5-1 combines with J gene TRBJ2-5; tentative D call: TRBD1 (6 bases). Germline V gene data show CDR1 as SGHRS and CDR2 as YFSETQ. The CDR3 spans 15 residues. The V gene lost 0 bases and the J gene lost 4 bases, with 13 bases spanning the gap. The CDR3, as DNA: TGCGCCAGCAGCTTGGGTCCGACAGGCGTAGAGACCCAGTACTTC. Translation gives CASSLGPTGVETQYF.

Concerning this clone itself: Other nucleotide sequences from this sample produce the same CDR3. This chain connects TRBV19 to TRBJ1-1, with D unresolved. CDR1 is LNHDA and CDR2 is SQIVND in the germline V gene (reference sequence). CDR3 length: 13 residues. V was pared by 3 bases and J by 0 bases, with 5 bases between. The CDR3 coding sequence is TGTGCCAGTAGTATCCGGCTGAACACTGAAGCTTTCTTT. It is translated as CASSIRLNTEAFF.

The rearrangement uses TRBV6-5 and TRBJ2-7; TRBD1 agrees at 7 bases. Germline V CDR1 and CDR2: MNHEY, SVGAGI. After removal of 0 bases from V and 2 bases from J, the junction contained 7 bases not matched to a gene. This CDR3 region has 16 residues. CDR3 nucleotides: TGTGCCAGCAGTTACTCGAGAACCGGACAGGCCTACGAGCAGTACTTC. Translating gives CASSYSRTGQAYEQYF.

The rearrangement joins TRBV4-1 to TRBJ1-3; D might be TRBD1 (5 bases). CDR1 and CDR2 (germline): MGHRA, YSYEKL. The CDR3 covers 16 residues. Trimming stripped 2 bases from V and 2 bases from J, with 13 bases between. Here the CDR3 DNA reads TGCGCCAGCAGCCAAAACACAGGCCTCACTGGAAACACCATATATTTT. This gives the protein CASSQNTGLTGNTIYF.

This clone has just one count. The gene calls are TRBV9 and TRBJ2-3; 7 bases map to TRBD2. CDR1 and CDR2 (germline): SGDLS, YYNGEE. Trimming cost V 5 bases and J 3 bases; bases outside gene matches: 12. The length of the CDR3 is 16 residues. The CDR3 sequence: CASSSPAGVGTDTQYF. The CDR3 DNA sequence: TGTGCCAGCAGTTCCCCGGCGGGGGTTGGGACAGATACGCAGTATTTT.

The V and J genes are TRBV6-5 and TRBJ2-2; 7 bases match TRBD2. J gave up 6 bases and V 10 bases, and 14 bases lay outside the gene matches. Germline V CDR1 and CDR2: MNHEY, SVGAGI. CDR3 length equals 15 residues. Written as DNA, the CDR3 is TGTGCCACCCAGAAAAAGGGAGGGTGGCCCGGGGAGCTGTTTTTT. This encodes CATQKKGGWPGELFF.

This clone was seen once. This chain links TRBV9 with TRBJ2-5, with 15 positions matching TRBD2. Germline V gives CDR1 SGDLS, CDR2 YYNGEE. The J segment lost 2 bases and the V segment lost 4 bases, leaving 12 bases of the junction unmatched. The CDR3 runs 19 residues. This CDR3 is CASSPPWTSGGVGQETQYF. The CDR3 bases are TGTGCCAGCAGCCCGCCCTGGACTAGCGGGGGGGTTGGACAAGAGACCCAGTACTTC.

This chain links TRBV6-5 with TRBJ2-7, with 13 positions matching TRBD2. This CDR3 is built from 16 residues. Trimming took 0 bases from V and 4 from J; bases not matched to a gene: 3. Looked up from germline, CDR1 is MNHEY and CDR2 is SVGAGI. CDR3 coding DNA: TGTGCCAGCAGTTACTCCGGGACTAGCGGGACGTACGAGCAGTACTTC. Its protein product is CASSYSGTSGTYEQYF.

The V gene is TRBV7-3, the J gene TRBJ1-2; no definite D call. Trimming cost V 5 bases and J 4 bases, with 14 bases left between them. Germline V gives CDR1 SGHTA, CDR2 FQGTGA. CDR3 length: 14 residues. The CDR3 DNA is TGTGCCAGCAGCCCGGGGTCCGCCCCCTATGGCTACACCTTC. As protein: CASSPGSAPYGYTF.

The chain couples TRBV9 to TRBJ1-3; D not certain. The CDR3 has 17 residues. The germline V and J ends were trimmed by 3 bases and 0 bases, with 16 bases remaining between them. CDR1 is SGDLS, CDR2 YYNGEE, per germline. CDR3 DNA sequence: TGTGCCAGCAGCGAGAGGAAGGGAGTAGGCTCTGGAAACACCATATATTTT. Translating it yields CASSERKGVGSGNTIYF.

The V gene is TRBV7-8, the J gene TRBJ1-5, with a weak D call TRBD1 (6 bases). There are 13 residues in the CDR3. The germline V gene encodes CDR1 SGHVS and CDR2 FQNEAQ. V was shortened by 3 bases and J by 6 bases, with 9 bases between the two germline ends. The CDR3 reads CASSLGGAQPQHF. Written as DNA, the CDR3 is TGTGCCAGCAGCTTGGGGGGGGCTCAGCCCCAGCATTTT.

V gene TRBV4-2 combines with J gene TRBJ1-3; possible D gene TRBD1, 6 bases. This CDR3 is built from 14 residues. CDR1 is LGHNA, CDR2 YNFKEQ, per germline. Trimming pared 0 bases from V and 7 bases from J, leaving 10 bases between. CDR3 DNA: TGTGCCAGCAGCCAAGATAAGGGGGGCAACACCATATATTTT. Translating gives CASSQDKGGNTIYF.

This CDR3 reads CATDGGVYGYTF. CDR3 nucleotides: TGTGCCACGGACGGGGGTGTTTATGGCTACACCTTC. The genes are TRBV5-4 and TRBJ1-2; tentative D call: TRBD1 (5 bases). The CDR3 length is 12 residues. V was trimmed by 9 bases and J by 5 bases, leaving 14 bases between them. Germline CDR1 is SGHNT and CDR2 is YYREEE (reference sequence).

The chain has TRBV5-6 and TRBJ2-2, with 7 positions matching TRBD2. CDR3 length equals 16 residues. J lost 3 bases, V lost 3 bases, and 8 bases had no gene match. Germline CDR1 and CDR2: SGHDT and YYEEEE. The CDR3 DNA is TGTGCCAGCAGCTCCCCGGGGGGATCTGACACCGGGGAGCTGTTTTTT. Translation: CASSSPGGSDTGELFF.

The V and J genes are TRBV29-1 and TRBJ2-1; tentative D call: TRBD2 (7 bases). Trimming removed 7 bases at V and 7 bases at J, with 17 bases between. CDR3 size: 13 residues. Germline CDR1 and CDR2: SQVTM and ANQGSEA. The CDR3 loop is CSATRGAGNEQFF. DNA of the CDR3: TGCAGCGCTACTCGGGGGGCGGGGAATGAGCAGTTCTTC.

With regard to this clone: A read error is possible here, since a much larger clone lies one base away. The chain carries TRBV7-2 and TRBJ2-6; D is uncertain. Trimming left V 3 bases short and J 3 bases short, with 3 bases between. CDR3 length: 13 amino acids. The germline V gene encodes CDR1 SGHTA and CDR2 FQGNSA. The CDR3 nucleotides read TGTGCCAGCAGCTTTGGTGGGGCCAACGTCCTGACTTTC. It is translated as CASSFGGANVLTF.